The 10 T cell receptor beta chains below were found in one sample sequenced in a study of blood T cell repertoires in COVID-19 (TCRdb year 2020). Receptor amplification or capture employed the immunoSEQ multiplex PCR assay. Imported from immuneACCESS, the table was reduced by TCRdb to in-frame sequences with V and J called. These copies leave out some clones; in studies compared against another copy, an unresolved V gene accounts for under half, and the cause of the remainder is not known. The sample has about 140,000 clones on record, almost 80% of them singletons. Roughly 9.8% of the sample is held by the ten biggest clonotypes. What was sequenced was peripheral blood. The receptors were gathered from a man aged 60 to 69 who had recovered from COVID-19.

The DNA for the CDR3 is TGTGCCAGCAGCTTGTATGTTGAGGAAGCCATCACAGATACGCAGTATTTT. Protein product: CASSLYVEEAITDTQYF. V gene TRBV5-6 combines with J gene TRBJ2-3; D unresolved. Germline V lookup: CDR1 SGHDT, CDR2 YYEEEE. The V and J ends lost 1 base and 2 bases respectively, with 17 bases between them. The CDR3 runs 17 residues.

The chain uses TRBV30 and TRBJ2-3; 10 bases match TRBD2. V lost 0 bases, J lost 4 bases, and 16 bases stayed unmatched. The CDR3 totals 19 residues. Germline V gives CDR1 GTSNPN, CDR2 SVGIG (reference sequence). The CDR3 spells CAWSVLGRGQSGRADTQYF. CDR3 in DNA: TGTGCCTGGAGTGTGTTGGGCAGGGGGCAGAGCGGGAGGGCAGATACGCAGTATTTT.

This clone was counted only a few times. The chain recombines TRBV9 with TRBJ1-5; perhaps TRBD1 as D (5 bases). CDR3 size: 14 residues. Germline assignment: CDR1 SGDLS and CDR2 YYNGEE. Trimming left V 0 bases short and J 4 bases short, with 8 bases between. The CDR3 DNA sequence: TGTGCCAGCAGCGTAGGTAGGGGAAATCAGCCCCAGCATTTT. It specifies CASSVGRGNQPQHF.

A single count supports this clone. This chain connects TRBV29-1 to TRBJ1-5; D remains unclear. Germline CDR1 reads SQVTM; CDR2 reads ANQGSEA. The CDR3 is 13 residues long. V was shortened by 7 bases and J by 1 base, with 11 bases between the two germline ends. This chain's CDR3 is CSAGWRSNQPQHF. CDR3 DNA sequence: TGCAGCGCCGGATGGCGGAGCAATCAGCCCCAGCATTTT. The full variable domain, with the rest looked up from reference TRBV29-1 and TRBJ1-5, is SAVISQKPSRDICQRGTSLTIQCQVDSQVTMMFWYRQQPGQSLTLIATANQGSEATYESGFVIDKFPISRPNLTFSTLTVSNMSPEDSSIYLCSAGWRSNQPQHFGDGTRLSIL.

This clone was observed many times. V is TRBV13 and J is TRBJ1-3; tentative D call: TRBD1 (6 bases). Trimming shortened V by 5 bases and J by 0 bases, and 14 bases separated the two germline ends. CDR1 PRHDT and CDR2 FYEKMQ come from the germline V gene (reference sequence). There are 16 residues in the CDR3. The CDR3 DNA reads TGTGCCAGCAGCGGGATCAGGGGCGTCTCTGGAAACACCATATATTTT. Its translation is CASSGIRGVSGNTIYF.

The CDR3 protein is CASSEDSLSYEQYF. The CDR3 DNA sequence: TGCGCCAGCAGTGAGGACAGCTTATCCTACGAGCAGTACTTC. This rearrangement joins TRBV10-2 to TRBJ2-7; maybe TRBD1 (5 bases). The CDR3 loop spans 14 amino acids. V lost 2 bases to trimming and J lost 1 base, with 9 bases between them. Germline loops: CDR1 WSHSY, CDR2 SAAADI.

The chain uses TRBV12-3 or TRBV12-4 and TRBJ1-1; D call uncertain. Between the trimmed V and J ends, which lost 5 bases and 10 bases, there was a span of 17 bases. CDR3 size: 13 residues. The CDR3, as DNA: TGTGCCAGCAGTCCAACCCGAGGGCAGGTAGCTTTCTTT. It specifies CASSPTRGQVAFF.

The V call is TRBV27, the J call TRBJ2-7; TRBD2 matches 12 bases. The CDR3 contains 13 residues. Trimming at V came to 6 bases and at J to 11 bases, leaving 8 bases not matched to a gene. From germline, CDR1 is MNHEY and CDR2 SMNVEV (reference sequence). The CDR3 reads CASRGLAGGPEYF. CDR3 nucleotide sequence: TGTGCCAGCAGGGGCCTAGCGGGAGGGCCTGAGTACTTC.

The V call is TRBV6-2 or TRBV6-3, the J call TRBJ2-5; 8 bases are shared with TRBD1. Trimming removed 6 bases from V and 4 bases from J; junction bases left unmatched: 10. Per the germline V gene, CDR1 is MNHEY and CDR2 is SVGEGT. The CDR3 is 15 residues long. This chain's CDR3 is CASSYRRTGRETQYF. The CDR3 nucleotides read TGTGCCAGCAGCTATAGAAGGACAGGGCGAGAGACCCAGTACTTC.

In its sample, this clone was seen many times. V and J are TRBV2 and TRBJ2-7; D not certain. Germline-derived CDR1 and CDR2 are SNHLY and FYNNEI. V shed 6 bases and J shed 4 bases, with 7 bases lying between them. The CDR3 spans 11 residues. The CDR3 DNA sequence: TGTGCCAGCAGCGAGACTTACGAGCAGTACTTC. Its protein is CASSETYEQYF.